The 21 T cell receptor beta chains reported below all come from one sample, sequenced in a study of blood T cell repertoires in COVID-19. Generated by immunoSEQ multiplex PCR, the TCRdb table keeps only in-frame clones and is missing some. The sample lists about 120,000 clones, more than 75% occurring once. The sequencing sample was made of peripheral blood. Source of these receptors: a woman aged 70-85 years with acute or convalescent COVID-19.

CDR3 nucleotide sequence: TGTGCCAGCAGCGTAGGTTGGGGGCGCCAAGAGACCCAGTACTTC. Its protein is CASSVGWGRQETQYF. The rearrangement uses TRBV9 and TRBJ2-5; D is perhaps TRBD1 (6 bases). Germline CDR1 SGDLS, CDR2 YYNGEE. Between the trimmed V and J ends, which lost 0 bases and 1 base, there was a span of 10 bases. This CDR3 spans 15 amino acids.

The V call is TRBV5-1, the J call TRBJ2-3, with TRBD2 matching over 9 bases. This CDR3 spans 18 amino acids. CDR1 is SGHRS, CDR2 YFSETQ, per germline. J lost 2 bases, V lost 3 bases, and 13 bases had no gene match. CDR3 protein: CASSSARRGGRVTDTQYF. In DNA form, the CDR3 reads TGCGCCAGCAGCTCGGCCAGGCGGGGGGGCCGGGTCACAGATACGCAGTATTTT.

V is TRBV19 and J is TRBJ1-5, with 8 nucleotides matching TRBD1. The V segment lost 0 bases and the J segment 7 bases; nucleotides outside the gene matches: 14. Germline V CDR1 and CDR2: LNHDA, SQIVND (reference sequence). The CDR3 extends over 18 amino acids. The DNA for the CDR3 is TGTGCCAGTAGTATAGATTGGGGGGGTCAGGGGGCCTACCAGCCCCAGCATTTT. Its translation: CASSIDWGGQGAYQPQHF.

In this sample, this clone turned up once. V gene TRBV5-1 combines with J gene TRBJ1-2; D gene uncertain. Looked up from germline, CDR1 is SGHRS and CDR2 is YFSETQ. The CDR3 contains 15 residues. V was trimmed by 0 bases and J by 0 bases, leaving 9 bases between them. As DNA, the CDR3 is TGCGCCAGCAGCTTGGCAGGCAGAGCTAACTATGGCTACACCTTC. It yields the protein CASSLAGRANYGYTF.

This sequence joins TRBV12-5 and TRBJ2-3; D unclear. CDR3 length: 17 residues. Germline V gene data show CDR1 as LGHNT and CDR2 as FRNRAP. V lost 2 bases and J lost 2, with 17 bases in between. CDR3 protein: CASGLTLPLGHTDTQYF. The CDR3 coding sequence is TGTGCTAGTGGTTTGACGCTACCCCTGGGCCACACAGATACGCAGTATTTT.

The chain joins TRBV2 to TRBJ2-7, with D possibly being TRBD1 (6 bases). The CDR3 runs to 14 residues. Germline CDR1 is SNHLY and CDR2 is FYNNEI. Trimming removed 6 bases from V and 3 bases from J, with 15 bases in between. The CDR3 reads CASRPGTQHYEQYF. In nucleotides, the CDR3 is TGTGCCAGCAGGCCCGGGACACAACACTACGAGCAGTACTTC.

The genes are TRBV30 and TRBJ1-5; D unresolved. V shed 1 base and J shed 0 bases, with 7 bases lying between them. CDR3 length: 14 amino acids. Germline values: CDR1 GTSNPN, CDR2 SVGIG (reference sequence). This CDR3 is CAWSGAVSNQPQHF. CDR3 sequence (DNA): TGTGCCTGGAGTGGGGCAGTTAGCAATCAGCCCCAGCATTTT.

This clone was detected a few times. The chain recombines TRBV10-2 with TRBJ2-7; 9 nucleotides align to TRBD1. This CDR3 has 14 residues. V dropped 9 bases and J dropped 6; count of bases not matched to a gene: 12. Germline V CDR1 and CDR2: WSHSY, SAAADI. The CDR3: CASTPSGQGREQYF. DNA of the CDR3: TGCGCCAGTACTCCTTCGGGACAGGGCCGCGAGCAGTACTTC.

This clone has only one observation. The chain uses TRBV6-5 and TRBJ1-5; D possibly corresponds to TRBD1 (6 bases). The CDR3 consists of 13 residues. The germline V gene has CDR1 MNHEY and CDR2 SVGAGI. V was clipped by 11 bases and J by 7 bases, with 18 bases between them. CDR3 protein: CASQGTILQPQHF. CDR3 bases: TGTGCCTCCCAAGGGACAATTCTACAGCCCCAGCATTTT.

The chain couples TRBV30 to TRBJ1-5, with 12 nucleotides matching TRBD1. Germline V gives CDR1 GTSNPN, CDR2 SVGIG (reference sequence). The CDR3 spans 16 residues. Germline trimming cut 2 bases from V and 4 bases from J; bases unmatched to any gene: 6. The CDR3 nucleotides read TGTGCCTGGAGTCGGGGACAGGGGGCCCTTAATCAGCCCCAGCATTTT. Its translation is CAWSRGQGALNQPQHF.

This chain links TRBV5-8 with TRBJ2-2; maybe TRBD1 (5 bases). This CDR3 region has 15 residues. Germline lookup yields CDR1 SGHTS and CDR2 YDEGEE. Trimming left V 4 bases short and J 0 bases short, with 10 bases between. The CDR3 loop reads CASSLTVANTGELFF. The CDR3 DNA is TGTGCCAGCAGCCTGACAGTCGCGAACACCGGGGAGCTGTTTTTT.

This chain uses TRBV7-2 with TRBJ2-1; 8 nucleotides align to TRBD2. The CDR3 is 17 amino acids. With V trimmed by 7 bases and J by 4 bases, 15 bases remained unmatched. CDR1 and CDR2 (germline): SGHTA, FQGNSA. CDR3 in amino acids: CASTLDGGRGVYNEQFF. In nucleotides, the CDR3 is TGTGCCAGCACCCTAGACGGGGGGCGGGGGGTATACAATGAGCAGTTCTTC.

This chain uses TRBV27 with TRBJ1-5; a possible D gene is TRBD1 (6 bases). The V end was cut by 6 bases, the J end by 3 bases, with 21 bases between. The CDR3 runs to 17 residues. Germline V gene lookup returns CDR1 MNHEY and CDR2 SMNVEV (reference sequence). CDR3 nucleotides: TGTGCCAGCAGCCCCGCGGGGGGGGCGAATCTCAATCAGCCCCAGCATTTT. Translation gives CASSPAGGANLNQPQHF.

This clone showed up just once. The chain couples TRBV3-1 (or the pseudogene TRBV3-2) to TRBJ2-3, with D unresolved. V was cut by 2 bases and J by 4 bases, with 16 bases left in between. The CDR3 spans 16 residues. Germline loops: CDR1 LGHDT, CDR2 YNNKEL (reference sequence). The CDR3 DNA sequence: TGTGCCAGCAGCCAACTGCCTCAGCTGGGCTCAGATACGCAGTATTTT. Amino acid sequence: CASSQLPQLGSDTQYF.

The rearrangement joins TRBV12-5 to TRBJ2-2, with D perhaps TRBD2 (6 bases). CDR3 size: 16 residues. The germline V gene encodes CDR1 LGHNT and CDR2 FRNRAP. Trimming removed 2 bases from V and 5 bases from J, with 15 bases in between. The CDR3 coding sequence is TGTGCTAGTGGTTTGTTTTTGGGACTTGGAACCGGGGAGCTGTTTTTT. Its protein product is CASGLFLGLGTGELFF.

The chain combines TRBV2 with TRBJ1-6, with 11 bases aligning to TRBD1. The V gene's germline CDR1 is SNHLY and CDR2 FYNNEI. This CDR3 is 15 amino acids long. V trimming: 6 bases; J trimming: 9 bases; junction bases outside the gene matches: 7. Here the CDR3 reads CASSGDRGYSSPLHF. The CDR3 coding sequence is TGTGCCAGCAGCGGGGACAGGGGGTACAGTTCACCCCTCCACTTT.

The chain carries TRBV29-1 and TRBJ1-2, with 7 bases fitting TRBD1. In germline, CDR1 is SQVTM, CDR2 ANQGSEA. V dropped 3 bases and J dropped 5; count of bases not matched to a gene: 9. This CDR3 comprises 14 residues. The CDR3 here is CSVDKGGAGYGYTF. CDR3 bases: TGCAGCGTTGATAAAGGGGGCGCTGGGTATGGCTACACCTTC.

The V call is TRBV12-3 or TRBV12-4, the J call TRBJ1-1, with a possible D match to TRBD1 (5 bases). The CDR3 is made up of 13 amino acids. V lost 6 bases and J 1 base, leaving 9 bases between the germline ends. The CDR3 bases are TGTGCCAGCAGGGGGGGGACGAACACTGAAGCTTTCTTT. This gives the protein CASRGGTNTEAFF.

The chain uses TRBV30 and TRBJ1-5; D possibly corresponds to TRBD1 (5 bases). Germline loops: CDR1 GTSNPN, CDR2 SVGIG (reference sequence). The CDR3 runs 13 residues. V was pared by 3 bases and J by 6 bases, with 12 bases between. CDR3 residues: CAWRGRGAQPQHF. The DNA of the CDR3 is TGTGCCTGGAGGGGGAGGGGTGCTCAGCCCCAGCATTTT.

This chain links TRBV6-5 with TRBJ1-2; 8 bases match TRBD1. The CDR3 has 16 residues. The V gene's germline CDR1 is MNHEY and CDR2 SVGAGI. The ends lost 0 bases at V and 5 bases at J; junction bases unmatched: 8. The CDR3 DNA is TGTGCCAGCAGTTACTCGACCATAGACAGGGGTTATGGCTACACCTTC. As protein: CASSYSTIDRGYGYTF.

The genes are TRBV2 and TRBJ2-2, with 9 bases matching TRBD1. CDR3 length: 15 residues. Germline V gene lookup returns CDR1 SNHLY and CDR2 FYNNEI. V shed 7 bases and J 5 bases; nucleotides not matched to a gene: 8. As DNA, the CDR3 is TGTGCCAGCACAGCGGACAGGGGCGGGACCGGGGAGCTGTTTTTT. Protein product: CASTADRGGTGELFF.